This T cell receptor (beta chain) is drawn from a study of Japanese encephalitis immunity and Zika vaccine responses. Study-wide context: Samples came at week 0, before ZPIV, and at week 52.

Germline V gene sequence: CDR1 LNHNV, CDR2 YYDKDF (reference sequence). The length of the CDR3 is 13 residues. The junction had 2 bases not matched to a gene; V was cut back by 8 bases and J by 6 bases. TCRdb independently ran MiXCR on the 5' RACE reads; one entry per CDR3 protein. The repertoire holds approximately 490 distinct CDR3 sequences, with 7.5% as singletons. CFSE-labeled PBMCs were cultured 6 to 7 days with peptide pools, each at 0.75 to 1 ug/mL. Unfixed live CD56-CD19-CD16-CD3+CD4+ CFSE-low cells were sorted as proliferating CD4 T cells. The V call is TRBV15, the J call TRBJ2-4; 12 positions agree with TRBD2. The TCR sequence derives from an adult man who received an inactivated Zika virus vaccine. This sample comprised antigen-activated CD4+ T cells from blood, cultured, obtained during a Zika inactivated vaccine study. CDR3 sequence: CATGGLAGNIQYF. In DNA form, the CDR3 reads TGTGCCACCGGGGGACTAGCGGGAAACATTCAGTACTTC. Full variable domain (rest looked up from reference TRBV15 and TRBJ2-4): DAMVIQNPRYQVTQFGKPVTLSCSQTLNHNVMYWYQQKSSQAPKLLFHYYDKDFNNEADTPDNFQSRRPNTSFCFLDIRSPGLGDTAMYLCATGGLAGNIQYFGAGTRLSVL.